A selection of T cell receptor beta chains follows, all from one sample in a study of CD8 T cells in ankylosing spondylitis. Each CDR3 protein gets one entry after TCRdb re-called the 5' RACE reads with MiXCR. The sample lists 310,000 or so distinct CDR3 sequences; around 20% were seen once. Material: blood, either unsorted or a sorted T cell fraction (not recorded which). All receptors derive from a male donor with ankylosing spondylitis or in good health (not recorded which). The CDR3 runs from the conserved cysteine through the conserved F or W. A D gene is named only where the DNA matches it firmly. The size field is filled for only some rows; it gives once, few, many or a size class.

NA	NA	TRBV20-1	TRBJ1-1	TGCAGTGCTAGAGATTCCGGTAGGGGAGTAGACACTGAAGCTTTCTTT	CSARDSGRGVDTEAFF
few	NA	TRBV30	TRBJ2-5	TGTGCCTGGTGGCAGAGGTACCAAGAGACCCAGTACTTC	CAWWQRYQETQYF
NA	NA	TRBV20-1	TRBJ1-4	TGCAGTGCTAGAGACAGAACTAAACTGTTTTTT	CSARDRTKLFF
many	NA	TRBV21-1	TRBJ2-3	TGTGCCAGAAACAACGGGGCTAGCACAGATACGCAGTATTTT	CARNNGASTDTQYF
few	TRBD2	TRBV20-1	TRBJ2-1	TGCAGTGCTTCCACCTCGGGACTAGCCTACAATGAGCAGTTCTTC	CSASTSGLAYNEQFF
few	TRBD2	TRBV5-1	TRBJ2-3	TGCGCCAGCAGCTTACTAGCGGCAGATACGCAGTATTTT	CASSLLAADTQYF
NA	NA	TRBV27	TRBJ1-5	TGTGCCAGCAGTTCGGACAGAACCACGGGGCCCCAGCATTTT	CASSSDRTTGPQHF
many	TRBD1	TRBV6-5	TRBJ2-4	TGTGCCAGCAGTTACGGGACAGGGGGATCGGGGGACATTCAGTACTTC	CASSYGTGGSGDIQYF
NA	NA	TRBV5-1	TRBJ2-4	TGCGCCAGCAGCCAACTGGGGACCGTAGACATTCAGTACTTC	CASSQLGTVDIQYF
NA	NA	TRBV30	TRBJ2-1	TGTGCCTGGAAATCGGGCCGCGGGTCCTACAATGAGCAGTTCTTC	CAWKSGRGSYNEQFF
NA	NA	TRBV7-8	TRBJ2-5	TGTGCCAGCAGCCGTCGTCTTAATCCAGGGGTCGGTCAAGAGACCCAGTACTTC	CASSRRLNPGVGQETQYF
NA	TRBD2	TRBV20-1	TRBJ2-2	TGCTGTGGGGCGGGAGTCCTGAACACCGGGGAGCTGTTTTTT	CCGAGVLNTGELFF
few	NA	TRBV12-3/TRBV12-4	TRBJ1-1	TGTGCCAGCAGTCCACGGATAGGCACTGAAGCTTTCTTT	CASSPRIGTEAFF
many	NA	TRBV24-1	TRBJ1-5	TGTGCCACCAGTGAGCTGGGGTGGAAGCCCCAGCATTTT	CATSELGWKPQHF
NA	NA	TRBV12-3/TRBV12-4	TRBJ2-6	TGTGCCAGCGGTCTTGGGGGTGGGGCCAACGTCCTGACTTTC	CASGLGGGANVLTF
NA	TRBD2	TRBV12-3/TRBV12-4	TRBJ2-1	TGTGCCAGCAGTCCGGGACTAGCGACTGACGATGAGCAGTTCTTC	CASSPGLATDDEQFF
many	NA	TRBV20-1	TRBJ2-5	TGCAGTGCTAGTCCATCTCAAGAGACCCAGTACTTC	CSASPSQETQYF
NA	NA	TRBV2	TRBJ1-2	TGTGCCAGCAGCTCCTTTATCGGAAACTATGGCTACACCTTC	CASSSFIGNYGYTF
NA	NA	TRBV3-1	TRBJ2-1	TGTGCCAGCAGCCAAGCTCTGCAGTACAATGAGCAGTTCTTC	CASSQALQYNEQFF
NA	NA	TRBV4-2	TRBJ2-1	TGTGCCAGCAGCCAAGATCAACAGGGAATCTCCTACAATGAGCAGTTCTTC	CASSQDQQGISYNEQFF
few	NA	TRBV28	TRBJ2-1	TGTGCCAGCAGTCCCACCCGAGCGGGTGAGCAGTTCTTC	CASSPTRAGEQFF
NA	TRBD2	TRBV20-1	TRBJ2-2	TGCAGTGCTAGAGATAAGCGGGAGGGCCGAGGGGAGCTGTTTTTT	CSARDKREGRGELFF
NA	NA	TRBV14	TRBJ1-6	TGTGCCAGCAGCACCCAGGGCGGTAGTTCACCCCTCCACTTT	CASSTQGGSSPLHF
many	TRBD2	TRBV6-1	TRBJ2-3	TGTGCCGCCTCTAGCGGTCCGGGGGGTACGCAGTATTTT	CAASSGPGGTQYF
few	NA	TRBV27	TRBJ2-2	TGTGCCAGCAGTTTCCAGAGTACCGGGGAGCTGTTTTTT	CASSFQSTGELFF
few	NA	TRBV7-8	TRBJ1-1	TGTGCCAGCAGCTTAGGGTGGCGGGGTAAGGACACTGAAGCTTTCTTT	CASSLGWRGKDTEAFF
NA	NA	TRBV28	TRBJ2-3	TGTGCCAGCAGACCTTCCATTAGGTCTTCCCTCCGAGATACGCAGTATTTT	CASRPSIRSSLRDTQYF
few	NA	TRBV7-6	TRBJ1-1	TGTGCCAGCTCCCCGGGGGGGGGCTTGAACACTGAAGCTTTCTTT	CASSPGGGLNTEAFF
few	TRBD2	TRBV5-6	TRBJ2-3	TGTGCCAGCAGCTTGGGGACTAGCGGGGGGGCAGCGGATACGCAGTATTTT	CASSLGTSGGAADTQYF
many	TRBD1	TRBV6-5	TRBJ1-1	TGTGCCAGCAGTTCCGGGACAGGGAACACTGAAGCTTTCTTT	CASSSGTGNTEAFF
few	NA	TRBV7-2	TRBJ2-5	TGTGCCAGCAGCTCTGGGGCCACCCAGTACTTC	CASSSGATQYF
NA	TRBD1	TRBV10-3	TRBJ2-5	TGTGCCACCAGCCCGACAGGGGAGCAAGAGACCCAGTACTTC	CATSPTGEQETQYF
few	TRBD1	TRBV24-1	TRBJ2-2	TGTGCCACCAGTGATCTACAGGGGACCGGGGAGCTGTTTTTT	CATSDLQGTGELFF
few	TRBD1	TRBV27	TRBJ1-4	TGTGCCAGCAACAACAGGGGGGATGAAAAACTGTTTTTT	CASNNRGDEKLFF
NA	NA	TRBV28	TRBJ2-1	TGTGCCAGTAGAACGCGAGGGGTCTACAATGAGCAGTTCTTC	CASRTRGVYNEQFF
few	NA	TRBV28	TRBJ1-5	TGTGCCAGCAGCATGGTGGTAGGGGGAAATCAGCCCCAGCATTTT	CASSMVVGGNQPQHF
few	NA	TRBV6-1	TRBJ2-6	TGTGCCAGCACCCCCCGAGGGGCCCGGGGGGCCAACGTCCTGACTTTC	CASTPRGARGANVLTF